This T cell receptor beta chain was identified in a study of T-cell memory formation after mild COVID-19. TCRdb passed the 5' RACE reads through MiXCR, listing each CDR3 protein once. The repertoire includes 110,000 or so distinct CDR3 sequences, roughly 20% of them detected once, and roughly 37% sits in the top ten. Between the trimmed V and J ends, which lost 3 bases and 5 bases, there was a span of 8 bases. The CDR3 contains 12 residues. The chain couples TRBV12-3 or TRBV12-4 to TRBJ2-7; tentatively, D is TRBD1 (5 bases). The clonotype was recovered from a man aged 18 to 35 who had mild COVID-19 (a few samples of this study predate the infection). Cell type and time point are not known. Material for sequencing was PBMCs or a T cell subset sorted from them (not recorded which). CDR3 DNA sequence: TGTGCCAGCAGTTTCGGCAGGGACGAGCAGTACTTC. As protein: CASSFGRDEQYF.